A selection of T cell receptor beta chains follows, all from one sample in a study of shared clonotypes between healthy human individuals. Only in-frame clones appear in the TCRdb table, and some are missing; sequencing was by immunoSEQ multiplex PCR. The sample carries about 2.1 million clones, 93% recorded once. Source material: naive CD8+ T cells from PBMCs. Receptors were obtained from a man between 18 and 35 years old in good health. Some clones in this sample may be carry-over from other donors' samples. Each CDR3 is given with its conserved first and last residue.

length: 15
V: TRBV5-1
J: TRBJ1-3
CDR3: CASSLGTDSGNTIYF

length: 15
V: TRBV7-2
J: TRBJ2-7
CDR3: CASSPSSGRIYEQYF

length: 17
V: TRBV28
J: TRBJ2-3
CDR3: CASSLIWAPLGTDTQYF

length: 13
V: TRBV14
J: TRBJ2-7
CDR3: CASSQPGYYEQYF

length: 13
V: TRBV7-8
J: TRBJ2-3
CDR3: CASSLMQHDAQYF

length: 16
V: TRBV7-9
J: TRBJ2-5
CDR3: CASSTSPSGAGETQYF

length: 16
V: TRBV30
J: TRBJ1-4
CDR3: CAWSRDRVATNEKLFF

length: 15
V: TRBV19
J: TRBJ2-1
CDR3: CASSIMSGSGSEQFF

length: 14
V: TRBV5-1
J: TRBJ2-7
CDR3: CASSLDGGSYEQYF

length: 13
V: TRBV19
J: TRBJ2-7
CDR3: CASTPGPAYEQYF

length: 20
V: TRBV19
J: TRBJ2-1
CDR3: CASSIGTDFDLRSSYNEQFF

length: 15
V: TRBV27
J: TRBJ2-5
CDR3: CASSVGARGQETQYF

length: 15
V: TRBV29-1
J: TRBJ2-7
CDR3: CSVEEVGTASHEQYF

length: 15
V: TRBV27
J: TRBJ2-6
CDR3: CASSPFLSGANVLTF

length: 14
V: TRBV9
J: TRBJ2-7
CDR3: CASSPGLADYEQYF

length: 17
V: TRBV7-8
J: TRBJ2-7
CDR3: CASSLALTSGRTGEQYF

length: 17
V: TRBV7-8
J: TRBJ2-7
CDR3: CASSFHIGLAGTYEQYF

length: 15
V: TRBV27
J: TRBJ2-3
CDR3: CASSLGKGAADTQYF